This TCR beta chain emerged from a study of T cell responses to AZD1222 COVID-19 vaccine. Study conclusions and caveats: Elevations in Spike-specific TCR breadth and depth followed administration of two AZD1222 doses. Targets within unmutated variant regions were reportedly found for nearly half of spike-specific TCRs. Possibly, clonal diversity was underestimated; donors were largely white British and included more females.

TCRdb's copy holds only in-frame clones and misses some; the assay was immunoSEQ multiplex PCR. In the table there are just over 60,000 clones, 76% of which are singletons. Points on this clone: Its specificity is unknown.

Trimming shortened V by 5 bases and J by 7 bases, and 12 bases separated the two germline ends. There are 13 residues in the CDR3. Germline V lookup: CDR1 SGHTA, CDR2 FQGNSA. The source is an adult in good health. Sequences were derived from peripheral blood, sampled on day 0 of AZD1222 vaccination. V gene TRBV7-2 combines with J gene TRBJ1-5; a weak D match, TRBD1 (6 bases). CDR3 nucleotide sequence: TGTGCCAGCAGCCTTAACAGGGAGCAGCCCCAGCATTTT. Translated, it gives CASSLNREQPQHF.